The TCR beta chain under discussion was sequenced for a study of blood T cell repertoires in COVID-19. The overall study: Italy, Spain and the United States were the sources of the convalescent and acute COVID-19 samples. In each case, the material was cDNA or gDNA derived from T cells, B-cell-depleted T cells, or PBMCs.

V was shortened by 3 bases and J by 0 bases, with 10 bases between the two germline ends. The CDR3 spans 15 residues. Germline V lookup: CDR1 LNHDA, CDR2 SQIVND (reference sequence). In the authors' workflow: Reference gene primer amplification in the assay estimated nucleated cell counts. Sequencing used immunoSEQ multiplex PCR; TCRdb keeps in-frame clones, though not all of them. V, J and clone size were drawn from that table, and D and trimming were deduced from the DNA. The table lists about 83,000 clones, around 84% of them singletons. The rearrangement joins TRBV19 to TRBJ2-3, with D possibly matching TRBD1 (5 bases). Specimen: peripheral blood. The TCR originated in a man at least 80 years old with active or convalescent COVID-19. The CDR3 coding sequence is TGTGCCAGTAGTATCCTCGACAGTAGCACAGATACGCAGTATTTT. It yields the protein CASSILDSSTDTQYF. Variable domain in full (rest from reference TRBV19 and TRBJ2-3): DGGITQSPKYLFRKEGQNVTLSCEQNLNHDAMYWYRQDPGQGLRLIYYSQIVNDFQKGDIAEGYSVSREKKESFPLTVTSAQKNPTAFYLCASSILDSSTDTQYFGPGTRLTVL.